The entry below describes one TCR beta chain. CD8+ and CD4+ T cells from blood underwent TCR beta sequencing. The multiple sclerosis controls were treatment-naive patients affected by stable or active relapsing-remitting disease. The record originates from a study of CD8 T cells in Susac syndrome. Roughly 0.5 to 1 ug RNA was reverse transcribed with random hexamers. Across 54 Vbeta and 13 Jbeta, immunoSEQ multiplex PCR amplified TCR beta CDR3. MiXCR, run by TCRdb on the immunoSEQ multiplex PCR reads, gives a single entry per CDR3 protein. The sample includes over 350,000 distinct CDR3 sequences, approximately 89% of them seen just once. The specimen sequenced was CD8+ T cells from PBMCs. The receptor was derived from a human donor with multiple sclerosis.

CDR3: CAWNKLGGSGTEAFF. As DNA, the CDR3 is TGTGCCTGGAACAAACTAGGGGGGTCGGGCACTGAAGCTTTCTTT. The chain joins TRBV30 to TRBJ1-1, with a possible D match to TRBD1 (6 bases). The CDR3 extends over 15 amino acids. The germline V gene encodes CDR1 GTSNPN and CDR2 SVGIG (reference sequence). Trimming shortened V by 4 bases and J by 4 bases, and 19 bases separated the two germline ends.